Listed below are T cell receptor beta chains from one sample, sequenced in a study of blood T cell repertoires in COVID-19. This table comes from immunoSEQ multiplex PCR, and its TCRdb copy is limited to in-frame clones, with some not included. The sample lists about 170,000 clones; more than 70% were seen once. The sample consisted of PBMCs or T cells enriched from blood (not recorded which). The receptor set was obtained from a woman in her forties or fifties in a cohort exposed to, infected with or recovered from COVID-19 (not recorded which). Each CDR3 is given with its conserved first and last residue. A D gene is named only where the DNA matches it firmly.

d_gene: TRBD1; v_gene: TRBV27; j_gene: TRBJ2-1; CDR3nt: TGTGCCAGCAGCGGGACAGGGTGGCGGGGGAGCTCCTACAATGAGCAGTTCTTC; CDR3aa: CASSGTGWRGSSYNEQFF
d_gene: TRBD2; v_gene: TRBV14; j_gene: TRBJ2-3; CDR3nt: TGTGCCAGCAGCCAAGCACCACTAGCGGGGGTTGCAGATACGCAGTATTTT; CDR3aa: CASSQAPLAGVADTQYF
d_gene: -; v_gene: TRBV7-8; j_gene: TRBJ1-2; CDR3nt: TGTGCCAGCAGCTTAGATAGCAAACCCGGGATCGGCTACACCTTC; CDR3aa: CASSLDSKPGIGYTF
d_gene: -; v_gene: TRBV19; j_gene: TRBJ1-5; CDR3nt: TGTGCCAGTAGCGCGATGAATAGCAATCAGCCCCAGCATTTT; CDR3aa: CASSAMNSNQPQHF
d_gene: -; v_gene: TRBV10-3; j_gene: TRBJ1-2; CDR3nt: TGTGCCATCAGTCTGAGAGTTACAGGCTCCTATGGCTACACCTTC; CDR3aa: CAISLRVTGSYGYTF
d_gene: TRBD2; v_gene: TRBV2; j_gene: TRBJ2-3; CDR3nt: TGTGCCAGCAGTGAAGGTCAAGCGGGGGCCGCCACAGATACGCAGTATTTT; CDR3aa: CASSEGQAGAATDTQYF
d_gene: TRBD1; v_gene: TRBV3-1/TRBV3-2; j_gene: TRBJ2-7; CDR3nt: TGTGCCAGCACCATGGGGACAGATCTATACGAGCAGTACTTC; CDR3aa: CASTMGTDLYEQYF
d_gene: -; v_gene: TRBV7-2; j_gene: TRBJ2-7; CDR3nt: TGTGCCAGCAGCCCGAGCTCGGGGATGCGCTCCTACGAGCAGTACTTC; CDR3aa: CASSPSSGMRSYEQYF
d_gene: -; v_gene: TRBV6-5; j_gene: TRBJ1-4; CDR3nt: TGTGCCAGCAGTCGACAGGCAACTAATGAAAAACTGTTTTTT; CDR3aa: CASSRQATNEKLFF
d_gene: -; v_gene: TRBV28; j_gene: TRBJ2-7; CDR3nt: TGTGCCAGCAGTCCCCGCGGGACGGCTTTGTACGAGCAGTACTTC; CDR3aa: CASSPRGTALYEQYF
d_gene: -; v_gene: TRBV25-1; j_gene: TRBJ2-3; CDR3nt: TGTGCCAGCAGTGAAAGGAGGGTGGGAGATACGCAGTATTTT; CDR3aa: CASSERRVGDTQYF
d_gene: -; v_gene: TRBV2; j_gene: TRBJ1-2; CDR3nt: TGTGCCAGCAGTGAAGCGAGCTATGGCTACACCTTC; CDR3aa: CASSEASYGYTF
d_gene: TRBD1; v_gene: TRBV5-4; j_gene: TRBJ2-3; CDR3nt: TGTGCCAGCAGCTTGGACAGGGGATTCACAGATACGCAGTATTTT; CDR3aa: CASSLDRGFTDTQYF